This TCR beta chain was recorded in a study of OX40 agonist ivuxolimab in advanced cancers. About the research overall: While on treatment, patients had intravenous ivuxolimab at 0.01 to 10 mg/kg every 2 weeks. Study-wide results and caveats: Several nonresponders also turned out to have low normalized T-cell clonal expansion.

CDR3 length equals 18 residues. V lost 2 bases and J 2 bases, leaving 22 bases between the germline ends. CDR1 SGHRS and CDR2 YFSETQ come from the germline V gene. This clone showed up just a few times. Its antigen is unidentified. TCRdb's table, derived via immunoSEQ multiplex PCR, lists solely in-frame clones and lacks some. The sample yields approximately 77,000 clones, 91% seen once. The V gene is TRBV5-1, the J gene TRBJ2-5; TRBD2 is a possible D gene (5 bases). Sample: CD4+ or CD8+ T cells sorted from blood, taken in a trial of the OX40 agonist ivuxolimab. The sequence derives from an adult with an advanced solid tumor such as melanoma, head and neck, liver or kidney cancer. The CDR3 DNA follows: TGCGCCAGCAGCTTTACCCCTGGGAGAGGAGGAGTTCAAGAGACCCAGTACTTC. This sequence encodes CASSFTPGRGGVQETQYF.